This T cell receptor beta chain was documented in a study of shared clonotypes between healthy human individuals. Overall study: Donors, aged 18 to 49, were a couple of women and a few men.

Sequencing used immunoSEQ multiplex PCR; TCRdb keeps in-frame clones, though not all of them. The table includes around 500,000 clones, about 78% detected once. Caucasian adults residing in Nashville, Tennessee made up all the donors. The unsorted samples had some 90 million PBMCs used for genomic DNA. CDR1 and CDR2 (germline): LNHDA, SQIVND (reference sequence). The junction had 15 bases not matched to a gene; V was cut back by 4 bases and J by 12 bases. This CDR3 is built from 14 residues. The source of this sequence is a woman between 40 and 50 years old in good health. Some clones in this sample may be carry-over from other donors' samples. The sample consisted of PBMCs. The V gene is TRBV19, the J gene TRBJ2-7; TRBD1 agrees at 7 bases. This CDR3 reads CASSNPGQLQSLYF. The CDR3 coding sequence is TGTGCCAGTAGTAACCCGGGACAGCTCCAATCGCTGTACTTC.